These 29 T cell receptor beta chains were all obtained from the same sample, sequenced in a study of Tregs in tolerant kidney transplant recipients. Clones were read by immunoSEQ multiplex PCR, and TCRdb kept only the in-frame ones, dropping some. Among about 73,000 clones listed, less than 95% were seen once. The material was Tregs from blood, obtained before the transplant. The source is a human donor who received a combined kidney and bone marrow transplant.

In regard to this clone: The same CDR3 arises from other DNA sequences in this sample as well. The chain joins TRBV5-1 to TRBJ2-3; D not resolved. Trimming took 0 bases from V and 6 from J, leaving 5 bases between them. Germline CDR1 and CDR2: SGHRS and YFSETQ. This CDR3 comprises 12 residues. The DNA for the CDR3 is TGCGCCAGCAGCTTGGTTGCGGATACGCAGTATTTT. It specifies CASSLVADTQYF.

This chain uses TRBV28 with TRBJ1-5; maybe TRBD1 (6 bases). The germline gives CDR1 MDHEN, CDR2 SYDVKM. The CDR3 sequence is 15 residues long. The V end was cut by 5 bases, the J end by 4 bases, with 15 bases between. The CDR3 sequence: CASSPASGANQPQHF. The DNA for the CDR3 is TGTGCCAGCAGTCCCGCGTCAGGGGCTAATCAGCCCCAGCATTTT.

The gene calls are TRBV13 and TRBJ1-2; 9 positions match TRBD1. The V and J ends lost 5 bases and 5 bases, in that order; junction bases with no gene match: 3. CDR1 and CDR2 (germline): PRHDT, FYEKMQ (reference sequence). The CDR3 has 13 residues. The CDR3 spells CASSTGQGYGYTF. The CDR3 region has the DNA TGTGCCAGCAGCACCGGACAGGGGTATGGCTACACCTTC.

The chain carries TRBV18 and TRBJ1-3; D is possibly TRBD1 (5 bases). Per the germline V gene, CDR1 is KGHSH and CDR2 is LQKENI. V lost 0 bases, J lost 10 bases, and 19 bases lay in between. The CDR3 has 16 residues. CDR3 nucleotides: TGTGCCAGCTCACCACCGCTCAGGGTTGGCCTTGGGACCATATATTTT. Its translation: CASSPPLRVGLGTIYF.

The V call is TRBV5-1, the J call TRBJ2-1; unclear D gene. V lost 2 bases and J 6 bases, leaving 9 bases between the germline ends. The germline V gene has CDR1 SGHRS and CDR2 YFSETQ. The CDR3 spans 13 residues. CDR3 region: CASSLSPRNEQFF. CDR3 nucleotides: TGCGCCAGCAGCTTATCCCCCCGCAATGAGCAGTTCTTC. The full variable domain, rest sourced from reference TRBV5-1 and TRBJ2-1, is KAGVTQTPRYLIKTRGQQVTLSCSPISGHRSVSWYQQTPGQGLQFLFEYFSETQRNKGNFPGRFSGRQFSNSRSEMNVSTLELGDSALYLCASSLSPRNEQFFGPGTRLTVL.

Written as DNA, the CDR3 is TGTGCCAGCAGCGTAGCGGGGTGGACCGGGGAGCTGTTTTTT. This gives the protein CASSVAGWTGELFF. The V gene is TRBV9, the J gene TRBJ2-2; tentatively, D is TRBD2 (5 bases). The V end was cut by 0 bases, the J end by 5 bases, with 8 bases between. This CDR3 spans 14 amino acids. Germline CDR1 reads SGDLS; CDR2 reads YYNGEE.

Points on this clone: The identical CDR3 is also encoded by other nucleotide sequences in the sample. The chain combines TRBV19 with TRBJ2-2; no clear D. Trimming took 0 bases from V and 4 from J, leaving 0 bases between them. The CDR3 spans 12 residues. Germline V gene data show CDR1 as LNHDA and CDR2 as SQIVND (reference sequence). The CDR3 here is CASSIDTGELFF. The CDR3 bases are TGTGCCAGTAGTATAGACACCGGGGAGCTGTTTTTT.

This chain connects TRBV19 to TRBJ2-7; D not certain. The CDR3 is 13 residues long. V dropped 3 bases and J dropped 4 bases, with 10 bases sitting between them. Per germline, CDR1 LNHDA and CDR2 SQIVND (reference sequence). CDR3 in amino acids: CASSIVGSYEQYF. CDR3 DNA sequence: TGTGCCAGTAGTATCGTGGGATCGTACGAGCAGTACTTC. Variable domain in full (rest from reference TRBV19 and TRBJ2-7): DGGITQSPKYLFRKEGQNVTLSCEQNLNHDAMYWYRQDPGQGLRLIYYSQIVNDFQKGDIAEGYSVSREKKESFPLTVTSAQKNPTAFYLCASSIVGSYEQYFGPGTRLTVT.

This clone was seen just once. V and J are TRBV18 and TRBJ1-1; no definite D call. Trimming took 0 bases from V and 1 from J, leaving 15 bases between them. Germline V gene lookup returns CDR1 KGHSH and CDR2 LQKENI. This CDR3 has 17 residues. The CDR3 loop is CASSPPSLGSGNTEAFF. The CDR3 region has the DNA TGTGCCAGCTCACCACCCAGTTTAGGTAGTGGGAACACTGAAGCTTTCTTT.

This clone was recorded once. The J gene is TRBJ1-2, the V gene TRBV5-6; D not certain. The CDR3 spans 13 residues. The germline V gene encodes CDR1 SGHDT and CDR2 YYEEEE. Trimming stripped 2 bases from V and 5 bases from J, with 10 bases between. This CDR3 is CASSFSATYGYTF. CDR3 sequence (DNA): TGTGCCAGCAGCTTTTCGGCAACTTATGGCTACACCTTC.

The rearrangement uses TRBV10-3 and TRBJ2-7, with TRBD2 matching 8 bases. The CDR3 consists of 14 residues. J lost 0 bases, V lost 5 bases, and 3 bases had no gene match. Germline CDR1 and CDR2: ENHRY and SYGVKD. For the CDR3, the DNA is TGTGCCATCAGTATAGCGGGAATCTCCTACGAGCAGTACTTC. Residues: CAISIAGISYEQYF.

CDR3 amino acids: CASSPQGRGNEKLFF. The CDR3 DNA sequence: TGTGCCAGCAGCCCACAGGGGCGAGGTAATGAAAAACTGTTTTTT. This chain links TRBV27 with TRBJ1-4; 7 bases align to TRBD1. V lost 6 bases to trimming and J lost 4 bases; unmatched junction nucleotides: 8. The germline gives CDR1 MNHEY, CDR2 SMNVEV (reference sequence). The CDR3 is 15 amino acids.

The CDR3 DNA reads as TGCGCCAGCAGCTCCGGACAGGGCTGGAGTGAAAAACTGTTTTTT. It encodes CASSSGQGWSEKLFF. The J gene is TRBJ1-4, the V gene TRBV10-2; 8 nucleotides agree with TRBD1. CDR1 WSHSY and CDR2 SAAADI come from the germline V gene. The CDR3 length is 15 residues. Unmatched junction bases numbered 10, after V lost 6 bases and J lost 7 bases.

This clone turned up a few times. V and J are TRBV6-4 and TRBJ1-2; 10 positions agree with TRBD1. Germline CDR1 and CDR2: MRHNA and SNTAGT. CDR3 length: 15 residues. V gave up 3 bases and J gave up 4 bases; unmatched junction bases: 5. CDR3 loop: CASSERTGGIYGYTF. The CDR3 DNA is TGTGCCAGCAGTGAAAGGACAGGGGGAATCTATGGCTACACCTTC.

The gene calls are TRBV4-2 and TRBJ2-7; D might be TRBD2 (6 bases). The CDR3 sequence is 15 residues long. V lost 1 base and J lost 8, with 18 bases in between. From germline, CDR1 is LGHNA and CDR2 YNFKEQ. CDR3 region: CASSQGVGGTTKQYF. The CDR3 DNA reads as TGTGCCAGCAGCCAAGGGGTGGGGGGTACGACCAAGCAGTACTTC.

The J gene is TRBJ2-1, the V gene TRBV11-2; TRBD1 matches at 7 bases. V lost 2 bases, J lost 2 bases, and 3 bases stayed unmatched. Germline-derived CDR1 and CDR2 are SGHAT and FQNNGV. The CDR3 totals 15 residues. The CDR3 here is CASSLITGAYNEQFF. Here the CDR3 DNA reads TGTGCCAGCAGCTTAATAACAGGGGCCTACAATGAGCAGTTCTTC.

This rearrangement joins TRBV18 to TRBJ2-2; 8 positions agree with TRBD2. V was pared by 4 bases and J by 4 bases, with 8 bases of the junction left unmatched. Germline lookup yields CDR1 KGHSH and CDR2 LQKENI. This CDR3 comprises 16 residues. CDR3 nucleotides: TGTGCCAGCTCACTACAAAGCGGGAGAGGCACCGGGGAGCTGTTTTTT. Protein product: CASSLQSGRGTGELFF.

CDR3 residues: CASSQDYGRGRLYEQYF. The CDR3 DNA sequence: TGCGCCAGCAGCCAAGATTACGGCAGGGGGCGATTGTACGAGCAGTACTTC. The chain recombines TRBV4-1 with TRBJ2-5; TRBD1 agrees at 8 bases. The J call may be wrong; the DNA end is better matched by TRBJ2-7. The CDR3 totals 17 residues. The germline V gene has CDR1 MGHRA and CDR2 YSYEKL.

This chain joins TRBV23-1 and TRBJ2-3, with TRBD1 matching 12 bases. TRBV23-1 is an ORF, and what it does is uncertain. The CDR3 is 17 amino acids. Losses at the gene ends were 4 bases for V and 0 bases for J; bases not matched to a gene: 5. The CDR3 sequence: CASSRGDRGLSTDTQYF. The CDR3 nucleotides are TGCGCCAGCAGTCGGGGGGACAGGGGGCTTAGCACAGATACGCAGTATTTT.

This chain links TRBV6-1 with TRBJ2-7, with D hard to call. Germline V lookup: CDR1 MNHNS, CDR2 SASEGT. Trimming removed 2 bases at V and 2 bases at J, with 7 bases between. The CDR3 sequence is 13 residues long. The CDR3 nucleotides are TGTGCCAGCAGTGAAAACCTGCCCTACGAGCAGTACTTC. This translates into CASSENLPYEQYF.

CDR3 residues: CASSPGTGRNEKLFF. CDR3 DNA sequence: TGCGCCAGCAGCCCCGGGACAGGTCGAAATGAAAAACTGTTTTTT. The V gene is TRBV5-1, the J gene TRBJ1-4, with 8 bases aligning to TRBD1. The germline V gene encodes CDR1 SGHRS and CDR2 YFSETQ. V was pared by 4 bases and J by 5 bases, with 7 bases of the junction left unmatched. This CDR3 has 15 residues. Supplemented by reference TRBV5-1 and TRBJ1-4, the full variable domain reads KAGVTQTPRYLIKTRGQQVTLSCSPISGHRSVSWYQQTPGQGLQFLFEYFSETQRNKGNFPGRFSGRQFSNSRSEMNVSTLELGDSALYLCASSPGTGRNEKLFFGSGTQLSVL.

The V call is TRBV28, the J call TRBJ2-3; TRBD2 might be the D (6 bases). The CDR3 spans 12 residues. The germline gives CDR1 MDHEN, CDR2 SYDVKM. The V end lost 11 bases, the J end lost 1 base, and 10 bases lay between the germline ends. The CDR3 region is CAWRGGTDTQYF. CDR3 DNA: TGTGCCTGGCGGGGAGGCACAGATACGCAGTATTTT.

The V call is TRBV10-3, the J call TRBJ1-1; D is unclear. The V and J ends lost 0 bases and 1 base respectively, with 0 bases between them. Germline V gene lookup returns CDR1 ENHRY and CDR2 SYGVKD. The CDR3 is 12 residues long. This CDR3 is CAISESNTEAFF. The DNA of the CDR3 is TGTGCCATCAGTGAGTCGAACACTGAAGCTTTCTTT.

The rearrangement links TRBV5-1 to TRBJ1-1; D not resolved. Trimming took off 0 bases at V and 2 bases at J, with 5 bases between the two ends. Germline V gene data show CDR1 as SGHRS and CDR2 as YFSETQ. This CDR3 spans 13 amino acids. In DNA form, the CDR3 reads TGCGCCAGCAGCTTGGGATATAACACTGAAGCTTTCTTT. Translation gives CASSLGYNTEAFF.

The rearrangement uses TRBV19 and TRBJ2-3; 10 nucleotides align to TRBD2. Germline-derived CDR1 and CDR2 are LNHDA and SQIVND (reference sequence). V lost 5 bases to trimming and J lost 3 bases; unmatched junction nucleotides: 5. CDR3 length equals 15 residues. This CDR3 reads CASSPIAGGTDTQYF. CDR3 DNA: TGTGCCAGTAGTCCCATAGCGGGAGGAACAGATACGCAGTATTTT. Full variable domain (missing parts from reference TRBV19 and TRBJ2-3): DGGITQSPKYLFRKEGQNVTLSCEQNLNHDAMYWYRQDPGQGLRLIYYSQIVNDFQKGDIAEGYSVSREKKESFPLTVTSAQKNPTAFYLCASSPIAGGTDTQYFGPGTRLTVL.

This clone has more than one count but fewer than ten. V is TRBV7-9 and J is TRBJ2-1, with a tentative D call TRBD2 (6 bases). The CDR3 has 15 residues. V lost 3 bases, J lost 0 bases, and 9 bases lay in between. In germline, CDR1 is SEHNR, CDR2 FQNEAQ (reference sequence). For the CDR3, the DNA is TGTGCCAGCAGCTTCACGGGACTCTCCTACAATGAGCAGTTCTTC. Translated, it gives CASSFTGLSYNEQFF.

This sequence joins TRBV7-9 and TRBJ2-5; 9 bases fit TRBD1. CDR1 and CDR2 (germline): SEHNR, FQNEAQ (reference sequence). The V and J ends lost 7 bases and 0 bases, in that order; junction bases with no gene match: 6. CDR3 size: 15 residues. For the CDR3, the DNA is TGTGCCAGCACCTTGGACAGGGGAGACCAAGAGACCCAGTACTTC. Protein product: CASTLDRGDQETQYF.

The chain joins TRBV19 to TRBJ2-1; 13 bases match TRBD2. Germline V lookup: CDR1 LNHDA, CDR2 SQIVND (reference sequence). Losses at the gene ends were 1 base for V and 3 bases for J; bases not matched to a gene: 6. The CDR3 runs 18 residues. This chain's CDR3 is CASSIAVLAGGFYNEQFF. The CDR3 nucleotides read TGTGCCAGTAGTATAGCCGTACTAGCGGGAGGGTTCTACAATGAGCAGTTCTTC. Together with reference TRBV19 and TRBJ2-1, the CDR3 gives the full variable domain: DGGITQSPKYLFRKEGQNVTLSCEQNLNHDAMYWYRQDPGQGLRLIYYSQIVNDFQKGDIAEGYSVSREKKESFPLTVTSAQKNPTAFYLCASSIAVLAGGFYNEQFFGPGTRLTVL.

V is TRBV7-2 and J is TRBJ1-1; TRBD1 matches at 8 bases. Germline CDR1 reads SGHTA; CDR2 reads FQGNSA. V was pared by 6 bases and J by 1 base, with 4 bases of the junction left unmatched. This CDR3 has 14 residues. CDR3 bases: TGTGCCAGCAGGCCCGGGACAGGGAACACTGAAGCTTTCTTT. It encodes CASRPGTGNTEAFF.